A selection of T cell receptor beta chains follows, all from one sample in a study of response to subunit inactivated influenza vaccine. TCRdb fed the RT-PCR reads into MiXCR, producing one record per CDR3 protein. Altogether approximately 500,000 distinct CDR3 sequences are present, roughly a quarter being singletons, with the ten largest covering around 2.8%. This sample also belongs to another study, concerning T cells expressing NK-cell markers.

The material was CD4+ T cells sorted from PBMCs, obtained about 13 days after vaccination. Receptors originate from a man between 50 and 59 years old who received an inactivated influenza vaccine. Each CDR3 is given without its conserved first and last residue. The size of a clone is reported for some rows only, either as once, few or many, or as a class for expanded clones.

length	size	J	V	CDR3
14	-	TRBJ2-6	TRBV5-1	ASSLVGGTGANVLT
12	-	TRBJ2-3	TRBV29-1	SVDIAGGTDTQY
11	-	TRBJ1-4	TRBV20-1	SATLAGREKLF
12	once	TRBJ1-6	TRBV12-3/TRBV12-4	ASSFSQGGSPLH
15	-	TRBJ2-1	TRBV5-1	ASSLAPTSGGYNEQF
12	few	TRBJ1-1	TRBV27	ASSFGVGNTEAF
13	-	TRBJ1-2	TRBV4-2	ASSQDGGRNYGYT
12	-	TRBJ2-1	TRBV20-1	SASYPGTYNEQF
14	-	TRBJ2-3	TRBV5-4	ASSPQRGGGTDTQY
14	few	TRBJ2-2	TRBV11-3	ASSPTDRPNTGELF
13	-	TRBJ2-3	TRBV20-1	SARSLALTTDTQY
13	-	TRBJ1-1	TRBV30	AWSVPGAGYTEAF
11	few	TRBJ2-3	TRBV10-3	AISESMADTQY
11	few	TRBJ2-1	TRBV5-6	ASSLALAREQF
12	few	TRBJ2-3	TRBV5-8	ASSPHRGSDTQY
15	-	TRBJ2-1	TRBV4-1	ASSQFPGGRRHNEQF
10	few	TRBJ2-3	TRBV20-1	SEEGRADTQY
13	-	TRBJ1-5	TRBV12-3/TRBV12-4	ASSSNRDTNQPQH
11	few	TRBJ2-7	TRBV5-1	ASSGQGLREQY
12	-	TRBJ2-7	TRBV20-1	SAQSPETYYEQY
10	-	TRBJ2-1	TRBV20-1	SASAPGVEQF
12	few	TRBJ2-7	TRBV12-3/TRBV12-4	ASTSGGILAEQY
14	-	TRBJ2-5	TRBV7-3	ASSLTTDEGGETQY
11	-	TRBJ2-7	TRBV19	ASSIDGPSEQY
12	few	TRBJ2-3	TRBV28	ASDRGRTTDTQY
12	-	TRBJ2-5	TRBV6-2/TRBV6-3	ASSHFVRGETQY
12	few	TRBJ2-5	TRBV20-1	SAPRQGHRETQY
11	-	TRBJ2-5	TRBV11-2	ASSLEPSGTQY
12	few	TRBJ1-3	TRBV12-3/TRBV12-4	ASSLGVFGNTIY
12	-	TRBJ1-1	TRBV7-2	ASSFSWSGPEAF
12	few	TRBJ1-1	TRBV9	ASSGDRLNTEAF
12	-	TRBJ2-4	TRBV7-2	ASSFTSVENIQY
12	-	TRBJ2-5	TRBV18	ASSLGLAPETQY
12	few	TRBJ1-1	TRBV20-1	SAREGAGDTEAF
14	-	TRBJ2-3	TRBV5-5	ASSLRFGGRTDTQY
11	-	TRBJ2-5	TRBV9	ASTRGAHETQY
12	-	TRBJ2-7	TRBV10-3	AIREGQASYEQY
9	-	TRBJ2-4	TRBV6-5	ASSSQNIQY
12	-	TRBJ2-3	TRBV11-2	ASSPRVAGRRQY